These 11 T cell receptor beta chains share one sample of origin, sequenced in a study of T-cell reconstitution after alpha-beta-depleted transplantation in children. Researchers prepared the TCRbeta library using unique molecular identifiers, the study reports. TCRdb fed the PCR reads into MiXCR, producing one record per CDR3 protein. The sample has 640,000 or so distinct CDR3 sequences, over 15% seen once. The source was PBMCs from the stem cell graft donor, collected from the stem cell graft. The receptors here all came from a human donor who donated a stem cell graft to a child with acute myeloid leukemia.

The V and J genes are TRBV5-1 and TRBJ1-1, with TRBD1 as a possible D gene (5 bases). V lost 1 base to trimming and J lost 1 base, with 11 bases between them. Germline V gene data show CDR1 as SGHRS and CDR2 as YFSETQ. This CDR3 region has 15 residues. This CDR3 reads CASSLRGASNTEAFF. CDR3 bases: TGCGCCAGCAGCTTGCGAGGGGCCTCGAACACTGAAGCTTTCTTT. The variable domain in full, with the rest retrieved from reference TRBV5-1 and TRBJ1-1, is KAGVTQTPRYLIKTRGQQVTLSCSPISGHRSVSWYQQTPGQGLQFLFEYFSETQRNKGNFPGRFSGRQFSNSRSEMNVSTLELGDSALYLCASSLRGASNTEAFFGQGTRLTVV.

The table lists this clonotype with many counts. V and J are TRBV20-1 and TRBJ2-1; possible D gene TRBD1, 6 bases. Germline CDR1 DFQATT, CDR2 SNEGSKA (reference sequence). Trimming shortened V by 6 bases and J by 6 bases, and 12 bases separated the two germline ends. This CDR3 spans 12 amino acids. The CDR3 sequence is CSANGQLNEQFF. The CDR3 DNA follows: TGCAGTGCGAACGGACAGCTCAATGAGCAGTTCTTC.

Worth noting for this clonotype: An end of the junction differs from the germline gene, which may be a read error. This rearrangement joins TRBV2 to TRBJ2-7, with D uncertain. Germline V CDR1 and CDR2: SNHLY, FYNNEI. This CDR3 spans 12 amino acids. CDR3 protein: CASSEGFGPSDF. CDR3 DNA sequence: TGTGCCAGCAGTGAAGGGTTCGGTCCCTCTGACTTC. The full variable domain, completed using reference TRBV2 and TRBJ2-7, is EPEVTQTPSHQVTQMGQEVILRCVPISNHLYFYWYRQILGQKVEFLVSFYNNEISEKSEIFDDQFSVERPDGSNFTLKIRSTKLEDSAMYFCASSEGFGPSDFGPGTRLTVT.

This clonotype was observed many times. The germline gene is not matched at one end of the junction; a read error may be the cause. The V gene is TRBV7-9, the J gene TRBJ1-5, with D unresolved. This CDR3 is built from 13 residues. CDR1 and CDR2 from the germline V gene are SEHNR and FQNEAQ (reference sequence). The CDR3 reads CASSLAEGQPQHF. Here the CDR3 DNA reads TGTGCCAGCAGCCTAGCAGAGGGTCAGCCCCAGCATTTT.

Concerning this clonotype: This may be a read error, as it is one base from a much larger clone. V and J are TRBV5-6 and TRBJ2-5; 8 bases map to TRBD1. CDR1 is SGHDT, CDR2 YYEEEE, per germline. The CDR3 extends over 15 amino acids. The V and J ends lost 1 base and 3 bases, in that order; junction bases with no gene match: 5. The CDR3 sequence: CASSLTPQGEETQYF. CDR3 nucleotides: TGTGCCAGCAGCTTGACTCCACAGGGGGAAGAGACCCAGTACTTC.

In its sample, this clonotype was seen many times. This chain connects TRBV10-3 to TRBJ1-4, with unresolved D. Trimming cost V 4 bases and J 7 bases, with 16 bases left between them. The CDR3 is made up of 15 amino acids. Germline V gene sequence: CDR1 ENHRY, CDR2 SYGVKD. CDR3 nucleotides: TGTGCCATCAGTGCGACCGGGCCGGCGGGTGAAAAACTGTTTTTT. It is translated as CAISATGPAGEKLFF.

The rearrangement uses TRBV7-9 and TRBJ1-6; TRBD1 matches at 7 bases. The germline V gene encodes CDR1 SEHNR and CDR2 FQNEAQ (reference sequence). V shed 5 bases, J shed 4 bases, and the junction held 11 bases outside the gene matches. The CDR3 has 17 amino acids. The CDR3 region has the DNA TGTGCCAGCAGCCTTCCCCCAGGGGGGGATTATAATTCACCCCTCCACTTT. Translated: CASSLPPGGDYNSPLHF.

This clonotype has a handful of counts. As DNA, the CDR3 is TGTGCCAGCAGTCTGTCGTCCAGCTCACAATTTTTGAACACTGAAGCTTTCTTT. Translation: CASSLSSSSQFLNTEAFF. This chain connects TRBV7-6 to TRBJ1-1; D remains unclear. This CDR3 is 18 amino acids long. Germline V gene lookup returns CDR1 SGHVS and CDR2 FNYEAQ. Trimming cost V 6 bases and J 0 bases, with 23 bases left between them.

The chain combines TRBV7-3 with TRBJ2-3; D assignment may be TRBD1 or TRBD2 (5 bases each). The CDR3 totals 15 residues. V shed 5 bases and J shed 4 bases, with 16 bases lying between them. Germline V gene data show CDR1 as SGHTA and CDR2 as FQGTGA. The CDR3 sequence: CASSPGASRADTQYF. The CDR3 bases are TGTGCCAGCAGCCCCGGGGCTAGCCGGGCAGATACGCAGTATTTT.

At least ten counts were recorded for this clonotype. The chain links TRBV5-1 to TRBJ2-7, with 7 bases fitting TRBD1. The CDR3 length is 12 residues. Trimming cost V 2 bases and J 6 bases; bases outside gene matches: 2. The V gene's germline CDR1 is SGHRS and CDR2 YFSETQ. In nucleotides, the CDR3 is TGCGCCAGCAGCTTAACAGGGGCCGAGCAGTACGTC. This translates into CASSLTGAEQYV.

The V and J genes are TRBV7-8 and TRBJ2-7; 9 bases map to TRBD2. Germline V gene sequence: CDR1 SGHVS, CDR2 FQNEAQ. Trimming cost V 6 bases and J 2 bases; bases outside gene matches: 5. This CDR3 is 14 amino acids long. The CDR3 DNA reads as TGTGCCAGCAGAATCGCGGGGGGGACCTACGAGCAGTACTTC. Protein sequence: CASRIAGGTYEQYF.